This TCR beta chain was recovered during a study of shared clonotypes between healthy human individuals. Trimming removed 4 bases from V and 2 bases from J, with 17 bases in between. Germline loops: CDR1 PRHDT, CDR2 FYEKMQ (reference sequence). CDR3 length equals 17 residues. Naive CD8 isolation took CD45RO-negative cells positively selected for CCR7 and excluded terminally differentiated effector memory CD45RA+ cells. This was a deep-level run. The authors distributed each subset's genomic DNA evenly over several immunoSEQ plates. This table comes from immunoSEQ multiplex PCR, and its TCRdb copy is limited to in-frame clones, with some not included. The sample yields about 2 million clones, about 95% seen once.

Sequencing input: naive CD8+ T cells sorted from blood. The gene calls are TRBV13 and TRBJ2-2, with D possibly TRBD1 on 6 matching bases. This clonotype was sampled from a man between 18 and 35 years old in good health. The CDR3 coding sequence is TGTGCCAGCAGCTCCGACCGGGACATTTTAAACACCGGGGAGCTGTTTTTT. This translates into CASSSDRDILNTGELFF. Looking up the rest from reference TRBV13 and TRBJ2-2 gives the full variable domain: AAGVIQSPRHLIKEKRETATLKCYPIPRHDTVYWYQQGPGQDPQFLISFYEKMQSDKGSIPDRFSAQQFSDYHSELNMSSLELGDSALYFCASSSDRDILNTGELFFGEGSRLTVL.